A single sample is the source of the 11 T cell receptor beta chains below, sequenced in a study of post-analysis software for immune sequencing data. Study results and caveats: A few TRBV segments appeared more often in patients than in controls, and TRBV5-6, TRBV5-1 and TRBV20-1 were among these.

These TCRs' antigens remain unknown. Unique molecular identifiers tagged the TCR beta cDNA libraries. Each CDR3 protein is one row after TCRdb ran MiXCR on the PCR reads. Seen here are hundreds of thousands of distinct CDR3 sequences, about 60% observed once, and the top ten hold roughly 12%. The material sequenced was blood. Receptors were obtained from a girl aged 2-9 years with multiple sclerosis.

This rearrangement joins TRBV6-2 or TRBV6-3 to TRBJ2-7; no clear D. The germline gives CDR1 MNHEY, CDR2 SVGEGT. The CDR3 extends over 17 amino acids. The V end was cut by 5 bases, the J end by 3 bases, with 23 bases between. This chain's CDR3 is CASSKDQSEAPNYEQYF. CDR3 sequence (DNA): TGTGCCAGCAGTAAAGACCAATCAGAAGCACCTAACTACGAGCAGTACTTC.

There are a few counts of this clonotype. The chain links TRBV6-5 to TRBJ1-1; 8 positions agree with TRBD1. Germline CDR1 reads MNHEY; CDR2 reads SVGAGI. V lost 1 base, J lost 6 bases, and 4 bases stayed unmatched. The CDR3 loop spans 14 amino acids. In DNA, the CDR3 is TGTGCCAGCAGTTACTTAGGACAGGGTCCTGAAGCTTTCTTT. It encodes CASSYLGQGPEAFF.

CDR3 sequence: CASSPMGWTEAFF. The CDR3 nucleotides are TGTGCCAGCAGCCCGATGGGGTGGACTGAAGCTTTCTTT. V is TRBV7-9 and J is TRBJ1-1, with unresolved D. This CDR3 contains 13 residues. CDR1 SEHNR and CDR2 FQNEAQ come from the germline V gene (reference sequence). Trimming removed 5 bases at V and 5 bases at J, with 12 bases between.

The genes are TRBV6-4 and TRBJ1-2; 9 bases fit TRBD1. This CDR3 has 14 amino acids. Germline CDR1 reads MRHNA; CDR2 reads SNTAGT. V dropped 7 bases and J dropped 2; count of bases not matched to a gene: 5. As DNA, the CDR3 is TGTGCCAGCACTACCGGGACAGGGAACTATGGCTACACCTTC. It specifies CASTTGTGNYGYTF.

This sequence joins TRBV7-2 and TRBJ2-1, with TRBD2 identical over 14 bases. With 1 base clipped from V and 9 bases from J, the junction kept 5 bases outside the gene matches. Per the germline V gene, CDR1 is SGHTA and CDR2 is FQGNSA. This CDR3 has 16 amino acids. As DNA, the CDR3 is TGTGCCAGCAGCTTAGTTGGGACTAGCGGGGGAAGTGAGCAGTTCTTC. Amino acids: CASSLVGTSGGSEQFF. Using reference TRBV7-2 and TRBJ2-1 for the parts outside the CDR3, the full variable domain is GAGVSQSPSNKVTEKGKDVELRCDPISGHTALYWYRQSLGQGLEFLIYFQGNSAPDKSGLPSDRFSAERTGGSVSTLTIQRTQQEDSAVYLCASSLVGTSGGSEQFFGPGTRLTVL.

The rearrangement uses TRBV27 and TRBJ1-4; D not certain. From germline, CDR1 is MNHEY and CDR2 SMNVEV (reference sequence). This CDR3 has 11 amino acids. With 10 bases removed from V and 8 bases from J, the gap between germline ends came to 11 bases. The CDR3 DNA is TGTGCCACCCGTCTAGGGGAAAAACTGTTTTTT. Protein: CATRLGEKLFF.

V and J are TRBV15 and TRBJ1-1; a weak D match, TRBD1 (5 bases). Germline assignment: CDR1 LNHNV and CDR2 YYDKDF (reference sequence). Between the trimmed V and J ends, which lost 2 bases and 3 bases, there was a span of 13 bases. The CDR3 length is 15 residues. CDR3 DNA sequence: TGTGCCACCAGCAGACACCTCGAAGGGGACACTGAAGCTTTCTTT. It encodes CATSRHLEGDTEAFF.

The chain is built from TRBV11-2 and TRBJ2-5; the D gene is possibly TRBD1 (6 bases). Per the germline V gene, CDR1 is SGHAT and CDR2 is FQNNGV. This CDR3 has 12 residues. Trimming shortened V by 3 bases and J by 6 bases, and 8 bases separated the two germline ends. This CDR3 is CASSLGHQTQYF. DNA for the CDR3: TGTGCCAGCAGCTTGGGACACCAGACCCAGTACTTC.

This chain links TRBV12-3 or TRBV12-4 with TRBJ2-5, with D perhaps matching TRBD1 (6 bases). V gave up 6 bases and J gave up 5 bases, with 22 bases separating them. There are 16 residues in the CDR3. The CDR3 bases are TGTGCCAGCAGCACAGGGTTATTTGGGTTTTGGGAGACCCAGTACTTC. Amino acid sequence: CASSTGLFGFWETQYF.

This sequence joins TRBV10-3 and TRBJ1-2; D gene uncertain. Germline CDR1 reads ENHRY; CDR2 reads SYGVKD. CDR3 length: 17 residues. V shed 3 bases and J shed 5 bases, with 22 bases lying between them. For the CDR3, the DNA is TGTGCCATCAGTGATGATGAGGAGGCCTCTTACCCTTATGGCTACACCTTC. It translates to CAISDDEEASYPYGYTF.

The CDR3 region has the DNA TGTGCCAGCAGCCCTAGCCCGAACACTGAAGCTTTCTTT. Amino acids: CASSPSPNTEAFF. The chain joins TRBV12-3 or TRBV12-4 to TRBJ1-1; D uncertain. Trimming removed 6 bases at V and 1 base at J, with 9 bases between. The CDR3 is 13 residues long.